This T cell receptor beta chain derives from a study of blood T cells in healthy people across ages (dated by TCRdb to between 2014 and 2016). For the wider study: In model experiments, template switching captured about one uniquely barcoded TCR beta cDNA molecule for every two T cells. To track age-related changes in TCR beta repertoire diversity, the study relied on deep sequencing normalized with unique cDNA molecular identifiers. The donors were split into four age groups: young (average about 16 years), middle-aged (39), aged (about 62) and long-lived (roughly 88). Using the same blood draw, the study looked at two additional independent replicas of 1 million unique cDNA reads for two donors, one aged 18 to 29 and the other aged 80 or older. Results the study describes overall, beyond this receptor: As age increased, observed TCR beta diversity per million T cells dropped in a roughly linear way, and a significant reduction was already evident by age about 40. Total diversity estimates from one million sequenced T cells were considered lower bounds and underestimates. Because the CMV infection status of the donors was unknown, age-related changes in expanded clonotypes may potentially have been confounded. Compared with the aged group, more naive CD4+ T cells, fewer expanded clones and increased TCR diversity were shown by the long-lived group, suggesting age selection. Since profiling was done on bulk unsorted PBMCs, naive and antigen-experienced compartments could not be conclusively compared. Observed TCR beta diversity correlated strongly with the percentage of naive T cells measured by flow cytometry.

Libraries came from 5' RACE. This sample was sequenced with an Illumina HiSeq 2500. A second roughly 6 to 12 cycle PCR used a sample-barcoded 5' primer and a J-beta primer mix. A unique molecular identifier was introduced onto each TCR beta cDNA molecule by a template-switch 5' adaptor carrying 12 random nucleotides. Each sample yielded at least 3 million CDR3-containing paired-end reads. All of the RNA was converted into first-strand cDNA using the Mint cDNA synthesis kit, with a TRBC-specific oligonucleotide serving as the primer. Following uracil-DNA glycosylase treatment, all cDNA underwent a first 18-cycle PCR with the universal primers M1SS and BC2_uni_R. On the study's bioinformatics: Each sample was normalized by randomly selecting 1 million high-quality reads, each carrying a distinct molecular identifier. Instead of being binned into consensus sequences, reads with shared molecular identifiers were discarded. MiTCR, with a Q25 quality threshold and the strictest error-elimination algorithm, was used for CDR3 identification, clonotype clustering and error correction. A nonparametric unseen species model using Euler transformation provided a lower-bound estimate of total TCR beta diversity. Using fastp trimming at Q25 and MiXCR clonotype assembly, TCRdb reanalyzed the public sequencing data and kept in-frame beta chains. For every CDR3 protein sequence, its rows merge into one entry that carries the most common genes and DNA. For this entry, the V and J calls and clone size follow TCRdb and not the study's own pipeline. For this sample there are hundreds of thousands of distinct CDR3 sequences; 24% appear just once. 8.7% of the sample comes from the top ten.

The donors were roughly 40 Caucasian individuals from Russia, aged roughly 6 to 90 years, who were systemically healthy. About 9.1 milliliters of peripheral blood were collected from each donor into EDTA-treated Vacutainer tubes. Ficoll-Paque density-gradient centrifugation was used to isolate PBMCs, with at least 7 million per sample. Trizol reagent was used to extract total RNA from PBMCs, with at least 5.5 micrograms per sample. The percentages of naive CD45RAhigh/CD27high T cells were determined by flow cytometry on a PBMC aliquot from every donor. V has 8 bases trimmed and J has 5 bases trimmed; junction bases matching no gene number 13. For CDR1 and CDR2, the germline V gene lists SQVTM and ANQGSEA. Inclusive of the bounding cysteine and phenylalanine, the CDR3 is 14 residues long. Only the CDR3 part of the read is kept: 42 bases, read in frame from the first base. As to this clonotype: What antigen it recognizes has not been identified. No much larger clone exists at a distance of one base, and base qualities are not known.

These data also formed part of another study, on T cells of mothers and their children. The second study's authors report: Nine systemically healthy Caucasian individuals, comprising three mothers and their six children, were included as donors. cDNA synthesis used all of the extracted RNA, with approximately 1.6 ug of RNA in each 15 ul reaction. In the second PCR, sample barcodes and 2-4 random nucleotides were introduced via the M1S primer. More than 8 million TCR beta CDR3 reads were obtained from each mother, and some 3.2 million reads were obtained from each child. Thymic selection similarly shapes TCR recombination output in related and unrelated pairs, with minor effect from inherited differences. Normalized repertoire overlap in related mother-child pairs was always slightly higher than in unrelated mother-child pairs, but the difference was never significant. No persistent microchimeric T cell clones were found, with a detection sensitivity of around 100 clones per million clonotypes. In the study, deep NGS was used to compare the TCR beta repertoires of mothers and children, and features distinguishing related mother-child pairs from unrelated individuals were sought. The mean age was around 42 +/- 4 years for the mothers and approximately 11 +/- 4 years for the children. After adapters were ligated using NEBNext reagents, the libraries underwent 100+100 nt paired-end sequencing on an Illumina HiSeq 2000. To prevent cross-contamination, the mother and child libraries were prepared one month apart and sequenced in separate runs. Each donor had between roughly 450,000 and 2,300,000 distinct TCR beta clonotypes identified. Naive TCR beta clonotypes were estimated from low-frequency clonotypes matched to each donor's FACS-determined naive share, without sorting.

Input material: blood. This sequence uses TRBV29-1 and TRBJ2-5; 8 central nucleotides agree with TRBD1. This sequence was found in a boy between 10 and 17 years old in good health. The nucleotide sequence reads TGCAGCCTGGGGACAGGCGGATCGGTGGAGACCCAGTACTTC. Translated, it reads CSLGTGGSVETQYF.